Sequencing of this TCR beta chain was carried out in a study of blood T cell repertoires in COVID-19. Measured with immunoSEQ multiplex PCR; TCRdb has only the in-frame clones, and not every one. Among about 160,000 clones, 60% to 80% were seen once, and the ten largest hold 2.5% to 3.5%. Germline CDR1 MDHEN, CDR2 SYDVKM. The CDR3 has 16 residues. Deletions cut 8 bases from V and 6 bases from J, with 26 bases between. Sequencing was done on a sample of peripheral blood. The chain couples TRBV28 to TRBJ2-7; the D gene is possibly TRBD2 (6 bases). This clonotype originated in a man aged 65 to 79 with acute or convalescent COVID-19. Here the CDR3 reads CASLPGAGQGLLEQYF. DNA of the CDR3: TGTGCCAGCCTCCCCGGGGCGGGGCAGGGTCTCCTCGAGCAGTACTTC.